Listed here is a single T cell receptor beta chain. Its cognate antigen is unknown. 5'RACE primed at constant segments yielded TCR alpha and TCR beta cDNA libraries bearing sample barcodes and UMIs. Via MiXCR, TCRdb re-called the 5' RACE reads, giving one row per CDR3 protein. The data show 140,000 or so distinct CDR3 sequences, over 15% seen once. The record originates from a study of T-cell memory formation after mild COVID-19. Study in general: Clusters of TCRs were largely donor specific. Study-wide points: Pre-infection memory showed some responding clones, and this suggested that cross-reactive memory joined. Mainly CM and EM harbored the contracting CD4+ clones; mainly EMRA harbored the CD8+ ones.

The length of the CDR3 is 14 residues. V dropped 0 bases and J dropped 3; count of bases not matched to a gene: 3. Looked up from germline, CDR1 is DFQATT and CDR2 is SNEGSKA (reference sequence). The specimen sequenced was PBMCs or a T cell subset sorted from them (not recorded which). This chain links TRBV20-1 with TRBJ2-3, with 7 positions matching TRBD2. The TCR sequence derives from an adult woman who had mild COVID-19 (a few samples of this study predate the infection). Cell type and time point are not known. CDR3 region: CSAREGGPTDTQYF. The DNA of the CDR3 is TGCAGTGCTAGAGAGGGAGGGCCGACAGATACGCAGTATTTT.